Presented here are 25 T cell receptor beta chains from one specimen sequenced in a study of T cell changes during pregnancy in multiple sclerosis. Measured with immunoSEQ multiplex PCR; TCRdb has only the in-frame clones, and not every one. The sample holds fewer than 50,000 clones; around 94% are singletons and the top ten take around 5.9%. The sequenced sample was CD8+ T cells from peripheral blood mononuclear cells, obtained before pregnancy. The receptors derive from a female donor with multiple sclerosis, enrolled in a pregnancy study.

This chain connects TRBV29-1 to TRBJ1-1; 8 positions agree with TRBD1. From germline, CDR1 is SQVTM and CDR2 ANQGSEA. The CDR3 has 15 residues. The trim removed 4 bases at V and 3 bases at J, leaving 10 bases unmatched. CDR3 residues: CSVGAPDRVYTEAFF. The CDR3 DNA reads as TGCAGCGTTGGGGCACCGGACAGGGTGTACACTGAAGCTTTCTTT.

The CDR3 reads CASSLAGVKQFF. The CDR3 DNA reads as TGTGCCAGCAGTTTAGCCGGGGTGAAGCAGTTCTTC. The J gene is TRBJ2-1, the V gene TRBV27; D may be TRBD2 (5 bases). Germline CDR1 MNHEY, CDR2 SMNVEV (reference sequence). V was shortened by 2 bases and J by 11 bases, with 10 bases between the two germline ends. The CDR3 is 12 amino acids.

This clone was counted a few times. This chain joins TRBV19 and TRBJ2-1, with 7 positions matching TRBD2. The CDR3 covers 14 residues. With V trimmed by 7 bases and J by 6 bases, 9 bases remained unmatched. CDR1 is LNHDA and CDR2 is SQIVND in the germline V gene (reference sequence). The CDR3 coding sequence is TGTGCCAGTACCCGATTGGGCGGGAGCAATGAGCAGTTCTTC. This codes for CASTRLGGSNEQFF.

This rearrangement joins TRBV28 to TRBJ1-1, with no clear D. Trimming pared 3 bases from V and 11 bases from J, leaving 13 bases between. CDR1 and CDR2 (germline): MDHEN, SYDVKM. The CDR3 consists of 12 residues. The CDR3 loop is CASSFFTLRAFF. CDR3 in DNA: TGTGCCAGCAGTTTCTTTACCCTGAGGGCTTTCTTT.

The chain uses TRBV5-6 and TRBJ2-5, with TRBD2 matching 7 bases. The CDR3 is made up of 15 amino acids. Germline V gene data show CDR1 as SGHDT and CDR2 as YYEEEE. The V and J ends lost 0 bases and 2 bases, in that order; junction bases with no gene match: 4. The CDR3 spells CASSLGTRMQETQYF. CDR3 nucleotides: TGTGCCAGCAGCTTGGGGACTAGAATGCAAGAGACCCAGTACTTC.

This clone is a singleton in its sample. This rearrangement joins TRBV9 to TRBJ2-2, with a weak D call TRBD2 (6 bases). This CDR3 is 16 amino acids long. Germline loops: CDR1 SGDLS, CDR2 YYNGEE. V lost 4 bases and J lost 0, with 13 bases in between. CDR3 region: CASSPRGSANTGELFF. The CDR3 DNA sequence: TGTGCCAGCAGCCCGCGGGGCAGCGCGAACACCGGGGAGCTGTTTTTT. Variable domain in full (rest from reference TRBV9 and TRBJ2-2): DSGVTQTPKHLITATGQRVTLRCSPRSGDLSVYWYQQSLDQGLQFLIQYYNGEERAKGNILERFSAQQFPDLHSELNLSSLELGDSALYFCASSPRGSANTGELFFGEGSRLTVL.

This sequence joins TRBV5-6 and TRBJ2-7; 8 bases line up with TRBD1. The germline V gene encodes CDR1 SGHDT and CDR2 YYEEEE. The CDR3 consists of 16 residues. V was clipped by 4 bases and J by 4 bases; unmatched bases: 13. The chain's CDR3 is CASSHLQGALGYEQYF. Written as DNA, the CDR3 is TGTGCCAGCAGCCATCTTCAGGGGGCCCTCGGGTACGAGCAGTACTTC.

The chain carries TRBV4-3 and TRBJ1-2; maybe TRBD1 (6 bases). Trimming stripped 1 base from V and 2 bases from J, with 14 bases between. This CDR3 is built from 16 residues. The germline gives CDR1 LGHNA, CDR2 YSLEER. The chain's CDR3 is CASSQGRTVLNYGYTF. CDR3 coding DNA: TGCGCCAGCAGCCAAGGTCGGACAGTCTTGAACTATGGCTACACCTTC.

The V call is TRBV4-1, the J call TRBJ2-7, with 7 bases matching TRBD2. CDR1 and CDR2 (germline): MGHRA, YSYEKL. CDR3 length: 16 residues. The junction had 12 bases not matched to a gene; V was cut back by 4 bases and J by 3 bases. The CDR3 here is CASSPGGGTAVYEQYF. The CDR3 DNA reads TGCGCCAGCAGCCCCGGGGGAGGGACTGCCGTCTACGAGCAGTACTTC.

The genes are TRBV30 and TRBJ2-7; D gene unclear. The CDR3 sequence is 12 residues long. The V gene lost 7 bases and the J gene lost 2 bases, with 12 bases spanning the gap. Germline values: CDR1 GTSNPN, CDR2 SVGIG (reference sequence). The CDR3 region has the DNA TGTGCCTTTTCTGGCTCCACCTACGAGCAGTACTTC. The encoded protein is CAFSGSTYEQYF.

The gene calls are TRBV27 and TRBJ2-1; D perhaps matches TRBD1 (8 bases). Germline CDR1 is MNHEY and CDR2 is SMNVEV (reference sequence). V was cut by 5 bases and J by 9 bases, with 17 bases left in between. The length of the CDR3 is 14 residues. CDR3 residues: CASSPRTGRVEQFF. The CDR3 bases are TGTGCCAGCAGTCCCCGGACAGGGAGGGTTGAGCAGTTCTTC.

The chain links TRBV5-1 to TRBJ2-7; TRBD2 matches 15 bases. V lost 3 bases to trimming and J lost 5 bases; unmatched junction nucleotides: 3. Germline V lookup: CDR1 SGHRS, CDR2 YFSETQ. The CDR3 is made up of 15 amino acids. The CDR3 nucleotides are TGCGCCAGCAGCTGGGGGACTAGCGGGAGGCACGAGCAGTACTTC. It translates to CASSWGTSGRHEQYF.

The V gene is TRBV5-4, the J gene TRBJ2-7, with 8 bases identical to TRBD2. V lost 9 bases, J lost 3 bases, and 8 bases stayed unmatched. The CDR3 is made up of 13 amino acids. From germline, CDR1 is SGHNT and CDR2 YYREEE (reference sequence). CDR3 sequence: CATKRELGYEQYF. CDR3 DNA: TGTGCCACCAAGCGGGAGCTGGGCTACGAGCAGTACTTC.

This clone was observed once. V usage is TRBV28 and J usage is TRBJ2-7; a possible D gene is TRBD1 (6 bases). The V end was cut by 3 bases, the J end by 4 bases, with 16 bases between. There are 15 residues in the CDR3. The V gene's germline CDR1 is MDHEN and CDR2 SYDVKM. The chain's CDR3 is CASSFPAGDTYEQYF. CDR3 DNA: TGTGCCAGCAGTTTCCCGGCAGGGGATACTTACGAGCAGTACTTC. The whole variable domain, remainder taken from reference TRBV28 and TRBJ2-7, is DVKVTQSSRYLVKRTGEKVFLECVQDMDHENMFWYRQDPGLGLRLIYFSYDVKMKEKGDIPEGYSVSREKKERFSLILESASTNQTSMYLCASSFPAGDTYEQYFGPGTRLTVT.

The chain recombines TRBV7-2 with TRBJ2-7, with TRBD2 matching 7 bases. The V segment lost 7 bases and the J segment 0 bases; nucleotides outside the gene matches: 15. This CDR3 spans 17 amino acids. Germline CDR1 is SGHTA and CDR2 is FQGNSA. The CDR3 spells CASTNGGESENSYEQYF. DNA for the CDR3: TGTGCCAGCACCAATGGGGGGGAGAGCGAGAACTCCTACGAGCAGTACTTC.

This clone was seen only a few times. This chain uses TRBV27 with TRBJ1-2, with D perhaps TRBD1 (6 bases). The V end was cut by 5 bases, the J end by 4 bases, with 14 bases between. The CDR3 sequence is 14 residues long. Germline V gene sequence: CDR1 MNHEY, CDR2 SMNVEV (reference sequence). The CDR3, as DNA: TGTGCCAGCAGTCCAATTACAGGGTCCTATGGCTACACCTTC. Its translation: CASSPITGSYGYTF.

The V and J genes are TRBV6-5 and TRBJ2-1; tentative D call: TRBD1 (6 bases). Germline loops: CDR1 MNHEY, CDR2 SVGAGI. CDR3 length equals 12 residues. With 7 bases removed from V and 4 bases from J, the gap between germline ends came to 8 bases. The CDR3 coding sequence is TGTGCCAGCATGAGGGGGTACAATGAGCAGTTCTTC. Translation gives CASMRGYNEQFF.

The CDR3 protein is CASSSSSSYEQYF. The CDR3 DNA sequence: TGTGCCAGCAGCTCGAGCTCCTCCTACGAGCAGTACTTC. The chain employs TRBV7-9 and TRBJ2-7; D gene ambiguous. The CDR3 length is 13 residues. CDR1 is SEHNR and CDR2 is FQNEAQ in the germline V gene (reference sequence). The V and J ends lost 4 bases and 0 bases respectively, with 7 bases between them.

The V and J genes are TRBV5-6 and TRBJ2-7; TRBD2 matches at 8 bases. The V and J ends lost 1 base and 2 bases, in that order; junction bases with no gene match: 14. Germline V lookup: CDR1 SGHDT, CDR2 YYEEEE. This CDR3 is built from 18 residues. CDR3 nucleotide sequence: TGTGCCAGCAGCTTGATGGGTAGCGGGGCCACTAGACCCTACGAGCAGTACTTC. Protein: CASSLMGSGATRPYEQYF.

The CDR3 bases are TGTGCCAGCAGCCAAGCGCGATCCTACGAGCAGTACTTC. It specifies CASSQARSYEQYF. The chain is built from TRBV4-2 and TRBJ2-7; unclear D gene. The CDR3 loop spans 13 amino acids. Looked up from germline, CDR1 is LGHNA and CDR2 is YNFKEQ. Trimming took off 1 base at V and 1 base at J, with 5 bases between the two ends.

The genes are TRBV9 and TRBJ2-7, with 7 bases matching TRBD1. V dropped 0 bases and J dropped 4; count of bases not matched to a gene: 10. The CDR3 runs to 16 residues. Looked up from germline, CDR1 is SGDLS and CDR2 is YYNGEE. In DNA, the CDR3 is TGTGCCAGCAGCGTAGGTAACGGCAGGGGGAGATACGAGCAGTACTTC. Amino acid sequence: CASSVGNGRGRYEQYF.

The CDR3 DNA sequence: TGTGCCAGCAGCCCGCCGCAGGCCTTCCACGAGCAGTACTTC. The encoded protein is CASSPPQAFHEQYF. The V call is TRBV7-9, the J call TRBJ2-7; D gene ambiguous. CDR3 length equals 14 residues. V was clipped by 5 bases and J by 5 bases, with 16 bases between them. CDR1 and CDR2 (germline): SEHNR, FQNEAQ (reference sequence).

The rearrangement uses TRBV5-1 and TRBJ1-1, with 7 nucleotides matching TRBD1. There are 14 residues in the CDR3. V lost 2 bases to trimming and J lost 2 bases; unmatched junction nucleotides: 3. Germline assignment: CDR1 SGHRS and CDR2 YFSETQ. The CDR3, as DNA: TGCGCCAGCAGCTTACGGGACAGAAACACTGAAGCTTTCTTT. Protein product: CASSLRDRNTEAFF.

The chain uses TRBV15 and TRBJ2-1; TRBD2 aligns across 9 bases. With 8 bases clipped from V and 10 bases from J, the junction kept 9 bases outside the gene matches. Germline V gene data show CDR1 as LNHNV and CDR2 as YYDKDF (reference sequence). This CDR3 has 13 amino acids. CDR3 nucleotides: TGTGCCACCGCGCGGGAGGGCTCCGGAGAGCAGTTCTTC. Its translation: CATAREGSGEQFF. Drawing the rest from reference TRBV15 and TRBJ2-1, the complete variable domain is DAMVIQNPRYQVTQFGKPVTLSCSQTLNHNVMYWYQQKSSQAPKLLFHYYDKDFNNEADTPDNFQSRRPNTSFCFLDIRSPGLGDTAMYLCATAREGSGEQFFGPGTRLTVL.

The chain carries TRBV7-8 and TRBJ2-2; 10 positions match TRBD2. J gave up 8 bases and V 6 bases, and 12 bases lay outside the gene matches. CDR3 length: 16 residues. Germline V CDR1 and CDR2: SGHVS, FQNEAQ. This chain's CDR3 is CASSPRLAGFPGELFF. CDR3 nucleotides: TGTGCCAGCAGTCCAAGACTAGCGGGTTTCCCGGGGGAGCTGTTTTTT.